This TCR beta chain was sequenced in a study of blood T cell repertoires in COVID-19. As for the study in general: Whether acute or convalescent, the COVID-19 samples came from the United States, Italy and Spain. Sample material is recorded as cDNA or gDNA derived from T cells, B-cell-depleted T cells, or PBMCs.

In the authors' methods: Using reference gene primer amplification, nucleated cell counts were estimated. Method: immunoSEQ multiplex PCR; TCRdb's copy keeps in-frame clones and lacks some. V and J calls and clone size are those listed in that table; D and trimming were worked out from the DNA. The table lists 45,000 to 50,000 clones, about 90% of them singletons. Trimming cost V 3 bases and J 5 bases, with 8 bases left between them. The CDR3 runs to 13 residues. A few counts support this clone. The sequence derives from a man aged 50 or older with acute or convalescent COVID-19. Sequenced material: peripheral blood. The chain combines TRBV12-3 or TRBV12-4 with TRBJ2-1; no definite D call. The chain's CDR3 is CASSFLADNEQFF. The DNA for the CDR3 is TGTGCCAGCAGTTTTCTGGCGGACAATGAGCAGTTCTTC.